The rows below give T cell receptor beta chains drawn from one sample of a study of blood T cell repertoires in COVID-19. This table comes from immunoSEQ multiplex PCR, and its TCRdb copy is limited to in-frame clones, with some not included. The sample consists of under 200,000 clones, around four fifths of them appearing once. Source material: peripheral blood. The receptors come from a woman between 65 and 79 years old with COVID-19, enrolled during active disease. Each CDR3 is given with its conserved first and last residue. Fields, in order: clone size, V gene, D gene, J gene, CDR3 protein, CDR3 DNA. D genes are given only for firm matches. Not every row has a clone size; where given, it reads once, few, many or a size class.

clone_size: -
v_call: TRBV20-1
d_call: -
j_call: TRBJ1-2
cdr3_aa: CSARGTYGYTF
cdr3_nt: TGCAGTGCTAGGGGGACTTATGGCTACACCTTC

clone_size: -
v_call: TRBV5-1
d_call: -
j_call: TRBJ2-5
cdr3_aa: CASRGLQETQYF
cdr3_nt: TGCGCCAGCAGGGGGCTACAAGAGACCCAGTACTTC

clone_size: once
v_call: TRBV27
d_call: TRBD1
j_call: TRBJ2-5
cdr3_aa: CASSFGTGRETQYF
cdr3_nt: TGTGCCAGCAGTTTCGGGACAGGGAGGGAGACCCAGTACTTC

clone_size: -
v_call: TRBV15
d_call: TRBD1
j_call: TRBJ1-5
cdr3_aa: CATNTGGGNQPQHF
cdr3_nt: TGTGCCACCAATACAGGGGGCGGCAATCAGCCCCAGCATTTT

clone_size: -
v_call: TRBV18
d_call: TRBD1
j_call: TRBJ1-2
cdr3_aa: CASSPKTGPESHGYTF
cdr3_nt: TGTGCCAGCTCACCCAAGACAGGGCCTGAATCCCATGGCTACACCTTC

clone_size: -
v_call: TRBV5-1
d_call: TRBD1
j_call: TRBJ1-1
cdr3_aa: CASSLTGVNTEAFF
cdr3_nt: TGCGCCAGCAGCTTGACAGGGGTCAACACTGAAGCTTTCTTT

clone_size: few
v_call: TRBV10-2
d_call: -
j_call: TRBJ1-3
cdr3_aa: CASSAGAGNTIYF
cdr3_nt: TGCGCCAGCAGTGCCGGGGCTGGAAACACCATATATTTT

clone_size: -
v_call: TRBV7-2
d_call: TRBD1
j_call: TRBJ1-1
cdr3_aa: CASSFDRVNTEAFF
cdr3_nt: TGTGCCAGCAGCTTCGACAGGGTGAACACTGAAGCTTTCTTT

clone_size: -
v_call: TRBV5-1
d_call: -
j_call: TRBJ1-1
cdr3_aa: CASSGQTEDTEAFF
cdr3_nt: TGCGCCAGCAGCGGACAAACAGAGGACACTGAAGCTTTCTTT

clone_size: -
v_call: TRBV25-1
d_call: TRBD2
j_call: TRBJ2-3
cdr3_aa: CASSESRGVGDTQYF
cdr3_nt: TGTGCCAGCAGTGAATCCCGGGGGGTGGGAGATACGCAGTATTTT

clone_size: -
v_call: TRBV2
d_call: TRBD2
j_call: TRBJ2-3
cdr3_aa: CASRGLAGDPGTDTQYF
cdr3_nt: TGTGCCAGCAGAGGGCTAGCGGGGGATCCCGGCACAGATACGCAGTATTTT

clone_size: once
v_call: TRBV28
d_call: -
j_call: TRBJ2-3
cdr3_aa: CASRGRVTDTQYF
cdr3_nt: TGTGCCAGTCGTGGGCGCGTCACAGATACGCAGTATTTT

clone_size: -
v_call: TRBV4-1
d_call: TRBD2
j_call: TRBJ2-1
cdr3_aa: CASSQDDTSGLYEQFF
cdr3_nt: TGCGCCAGCAGCCAAGATGACACTAGCGGCCTCTATGAGCAGTTCTTC

clone_size: -
v_call: TRBV19
d_call: -
j_call: TRBJ1-5
cdr3_aa: CASKDSKNSNQPQHF
cdr3_nt: TGTGCCAGTAAGGACAGCAAGAATAGCAATCAGCCCCAGCATTTT

clone_size: -
v_call: TRBV4-1
d_call: -
j_call: TRBJ2-2
cdr3_aa: CASSQEIMGHGELFF
cdr3_nt: TGCGCCAGCAGCCAAGAAATTATGGGGCACGGGGAGCTGTTTTTT

clone_size: few
v_call: TRBV30
d_call: -
j_call: TRBJ1-2
cdr3_aa: CAWRAPDRTYNYGYTF
cdr3_nt: TGTGCCTGGAGAGCACCGGACAGAACTTATAACTATGGCTACACCTTC

clone_size: -
v_call: TRBV5-1
d_call: -
j_call: TRBJ1-2
cdr3_aa: CASSLGGERGYTF
cdr3_nt: TGCGCCAGCAGCTTGGGCGGGGAACGCGGCTACACCTTC

clone_size: -
v_call: TRBV2
d_call: TRBD1
j_call: TRBJ2-1
cdr3_aa: CASSPQGVLRNEQFF
cdr3_nt: TGTGCCAGCAGTCCTCAGGGGGTTCTTAGGAATGAGCAGTTCTTC

clone_size: once
v_call: TRBV5-1
d_call: -
j_call: TRBJ2-3
cdr3_aa: CASSSFPIDTQYF
cdr3_nt: TGCGCCAGCAGCTCATTTCCTATAGATACGCAGTATTTT

clone_size: -
v_call: TRBV6-5
d_call: -
j_call: TRBJ1-5
cdr3_aa: CASSYSVQGQPQHF
cdr3_nt: TGTGCCAGCAGTTACTCGGTACAGGGTCAGCCCCAGCATTTT

clone_size: -
v_call: TRBV4-2
d_call: TRBD2
j_call: TRBJ2-3
cdr3_aa: CASSQVTSGADTQYF
cdr3_nt: TGTGCCAGCAGCCAAGTGACTAGCGGAGCAGATACGCAGTATTTT

clone_size: -
v_call: TRBV5-6
d_call: TRBD1
j_call: TRBJ2-2
cdr3_aa: CASSPRQGAGGELFF
cdr3_nt: TGTGCCAGCAGCCCAAGACAGGGGGCTGGCGGGGAGCTGTTTTTT

clone_size: -
v_call: TRBV2
d_call: -
j_call: TRBJ1-2
cdr3_aa: CASRGGDGYTF
cdr3_nt: TGTGCCAGCAGGGGAGGTGATGGCTACACCTTC

clone_size: -
v_call: TRBV5-8
d_call: TRBD2
j_call: TRBJ2-7
cdr3_aa: CASRLAGGIYEQYF
cdr3_nt: TGTGCCAGCAGGCTAGCGGGGGGAATCTACGAGCAGTACTTC

clone_size: -
v_call: TRBV5-1
d_call: -
j_call: TRBJ2-7
cdr3_aa: CASSRDFDYEQYF
cdr3_nt: TGCGCCAGCAGCCGGGATTTTGACTACGAGCAGTACTTC

clone_size: -
v_call: TRBV11-2
d_call: -
j_call: TRBJ2-5
cdr3_aa: CASSWGGRGETQYF
cdr3_nt: TGTGCCAGCAGTTGGGGGGGCAGAGGAGAGACCCAGTACTTC

clone_size: -
v_call: TRBV10-3
d_call: -
j_call: TRBJ1-2
cdr3_aa: CASTARGNYGYTF
cdr3_nt: TGTGCCAGCACGGCAAGGGGCAACTATGGCTACACCTTC

clone_size: -
v_call: TRBV5-6
d_call: -
j_call: TRBJ1-3
cdr3_aa: CASSDRTATGNTIYF
cdr3_nt: TGTGCCAGCAGCGATAGGACAGCCACTGGAAACACCATATATTTT

clone_size: -
v_call: TRBV28
d_call: -
j_call: TRBJ1-3
cdr3_aa: CATLDPPGNTIYF
cdr3_nt: TGTGCCACCCTAGACCCCCCTGGAAACACCATATATTTT

clone_size: few
v_call: TRBV9
d_call: -
j_call: TRBJ2-3
cdr3_aa: CASSVVGDTQYF
cdr3_nt: TGTGCCAGCAGCGTAGTCGGGGATACGCAGTATTTT

clone_size: once
v_call: TRBV2
d_call: TRBD2
j_call: TRBJ2-1
cdr3_aa: CASSSLAGRRDEQFF
cdr3_nt: TGTGCCAGCAGTTCCCTAGCGGGGCGCCGGGATGAGCAGTTCTTC

clone_size: -
v_call: TRBV14
d_call: -
j_call: TRBJ1-2
cdr3_aa: CASSPRFGGSEGGYTF
cdr3_nt: TGTGCCAGCAGCCCCAGGTTTGGAGGCTCGGAGGGGGGCTACACCTTC

clone_size: -
v_call: TRBV7-9
d_call: -
j_call: TRBJ2-2
cdr3_aa: CASRAGQGFTGELFF
cdr3_nt: TGTGCCAGCAGGGCAGGTCAGGGTTTTACCGGGGAGCTGTTTTTT

clone_size: -
v_call: TRBV12-3/TRBV12-4
d_call: TRBD2
j_call: TRBJ2-7
cdr3_aa: CASRARGGEQYF
cdr3_nt: TGTGCCAGCAGAGCTAGGGGAGGGGAGCAGTACTTC

clone_size: -
v_call: TRBV28
d_call: -
j_call: TRBJ1-2
cdr3_aa: CATHPLGHPGYTF
cdr3_nt: TGTGCCACCCACCCGTTGGGGCACCCTGGCTACACCTTC